The 25 T cell receptor beta chains reported below all come from one sample, sequenced in a study of OX40 agonist ivuxolimab in advanced cancers. Libraries were built with the immunoSEQ multiplex PCR assay. TCRdb's version of the immuneACCESS table is confined to in-frame rearrangements and falls short of the full clone set. An unresolved V gene accounts for under half of the shortfall where checked; the remainder is of unknown origin. The sample table lists 50,000 to 75,000 clones, 70% to 90% of them with a count of one. Clones ranked in the top ten supply 0.3% to 0.35% of the sample. This specimen was CD4+ or CD8+ T cells sorted from blood, taken in a trial of the OX40 agonist ivuxolimab. The receptors stem from an adult with an advanced solid tumor such as melanoma, head and neck, liver or kidney cancer.

This sequence joins TRBV5-6 and TRBJ1-5; no firm D call. CDR1 and CDR2 (germline): SGHDT, YYEEEE. V shed 0 bases and J shed 3 bases, with 10 bases lying between them. The CDR3 is 15 residues long. CDR3 DNA sequence: TGTGCCAGCAGCTTGGCGGGAGGGAACAATCAGCCCCAGCATTTT. Residues: CASSLAGGNNQPQHF.

The CDR3 reads CASSLESPSPSRGRAGELFF. DNA of the CDR3: TGTGCCAGCAGCTTAGAGTCCCCTTCGCCGTCCAGGGGGCGAGCCGGGGAGCTGTTTTTT. The gene calls are TRBV7-6 and TRBJ2-2; 8 bases fit TRBD1. The CDR3 length is 20 residues. Germline CDR1 and CDR2: SGHVS and FNYEAQ. V trimming: 1 base; J trimming: 6 bases; junction bases outside the gene matches: 19.

The J gene is TRBJ1-2, the V gene TRBV19, with 10 bases aligning to TRBD1. This CDR3 has 14 residues. Trimming took 4 bases from V and 7 from J; bases not matched to a gene: 6. Germline V CDR1 and CDR2: LNHDA, SQIVND (reference sequence). The CDR3 here is CASSTRGQGVGYTF. The CDR3 region has the DNA TGTGCCAGTAGTACCCGAGGACAGGGGGTTGGCTACACCTTC.

The chain recombines TRBV10-2 with TRBJ2-1, with D possibly matching TRBD1 (5 bases). The CDR3 runs 15 residues. V was trimmed by 6 bases and J by 4 bases, leaving 16 bases between them. CDR1 is WSHSY, CDR2 SAAADI, per germline. CDR3 DNA sequence: TGCGCCAGCAGAGAGCTTGTCCAGGGATACAATGAGCAGTTCTTC. It is translated as CASRELVQGYNEQFF.

The V and J genes are TRBV9 and TRBJ2-1; TRBD2 aligns across 16 bases. Trimming at V came to 4 bases and at J to 9 bases, leaving 7 bases not matched to a gene. Germline CDR1 SGDLS, CDR2 YYNGEE. The CDR3 loop spans 16 amino acids. CDR3 nucleotide sequence: TGTGCCAGCAGCTTCAGAGGGACTAGCGGGGGGGGTGAGCAGTTCTTC. Translated: CASSFRGTSGGGEQFF.

The chain uses TRBV18 and TRBJ1-2, with D perhaps TRBD1 (6 bases). Germline V gene data show CDR1 as KGHSH and CDR2 as LQKENI. The V and J ends lost 0 bases and 6 bases respectively, with 17 bases between them. The CDR3 contains 16 residues. This CDR3 is CASSPPGGAYKDGYTF. CDR3 coding DNA: TGTGCCAGCTCACCACCGGGGGGGGCGTATAAGGATGGCTACACCTTC.

The rearrangement uses TRBV11-2 and TRBJ2-5; D unresolved. The V and J ends lost 2 bases and 2 bases respectively, with 3 bases between them. This CDR3 has 12 residues. Germline V gives CDR1 SGHAT, CDR2 FQNNGV. The CDR3 sequence is CASSLQQETQYF. CDR3 DNA: TGTGCCAGCAGCTTACAACAAGAGACCCAGTACTTC.

The chain employs TRBV28 and TRBJ1-5; 8 positions match TRBD1. Germline CDR1 reads MDHEN; CDR2 reads SYDVKM. Unmatched junction bases numbered 9, after V lost 5 bases and J lost 6 bases. The CDR3 is 15 amino acids. In nucleotides, the CDR3 is TGTGCCAGCAGTCCTTCAGGGGGCGCGGGTCAGCCCCAGCATTTT. It specifies CASSPSGGAGQPQHF.

The J gene is TRBJ1-3, the V gene TRBV19, with D uncertain. Trimming left V 6 bases short and J 0 bases short, with 12 bases between. The CDR3 contains 15 residues. Germline-derived CDR1 and CDR2 are LNHDA and SQIVND (reference sequence). This CDR3 reads CASRSTFLSGNTIYF. The CDR3 DNA follows: TGTGCCAGTAGATCGACATTCCTCTCTGGAAACACCATATATTTT. Using reference TRBV19 and TRBJ1-3 for the parts outside the CDR3, the full variable domain is DGGITQSPKYLFRKEGQNVTLSCEQNLNHDAMYWYRQDPGQGLRLIYYSQIVNDFQKGDIAEGYSVSREKKESFPLTVTSAQKNPTAFYLCASRSTFLSGNTIYFGEGSWLTVV.

The chain links TRBV19 to TRBJ1-4, with a weak D call TRBD1 (5 bases). V was clipped by 2 bases and J by 8 bases, with 9 bases between them. Germline V gene data show CDR1 as LNHDA and CDR2 as SQIVND (reference sequence). The CDR3 loop spans 13 amino acids. The CDR3 DNA reads TGTGCCAGTAGTATATTGGGGGTCGAAAAACTGTTTTTT. Translating it yields CASSILGVEKLFF.

CDR3 region: CASSTSPNTEAFF. The CDR3 DNA is TGTGCCAGCAGCACTAGTCCGAACACTGAAGCTTTCTTT. The chain recombines TRBV7-3 with TRBJ1-1; D gene unclear. CDR3 length: 13 residues. Per the germline V gene, CDR1 is SGHTA and CDR2 is FQGTGA. Deletions cut 5 bases from V and 1 base from J, with 8 bases between.

V and J are TRBV7-2 and TRBJ1-3; a weak D match, TRBD1 (6 bases). The V end lost 5 bases, the J end lost 0 bases, and 11 bases lay between the germline ends. The CDR3 has 15 residues. Germline assignment: CDR1 SGHTA and CDR2 FQGNSA. DNA of the CDR3: TGTGCCAGCAGCGCCGGGACACTCTCTGGAAACACCATATATTTT. Its protein is CASSAGTLSGNTIYF.

This chain uses TRBV21-1 with TRBJ1-6. TRBV21-1 is a recognized pseudogene. This CDR3 contains 14 residues. This chain's CDR3 is CASSKDSKSSALHF. CDR3 DNA sequence: TGTGCCAGCAGCAAAGACTCGAAGTCCTCGGCCCTCCACTTT.

The rearrangement joins TRBV14 to TRBJ1-4; 7 bases match TRBD1. V shed 4 bases and J 8 bases; nucleotides not matched to a gene: 7. CDR1 is SGHDN and CDR2 is FVKESK in the germline V gene. This CDR3 region has 14 residues. The DNA for the CDR3 is TGTGCCAGCAGCCCCGACAGGGTCGGCGAAAAACTGTTTTTT. Its translation: CASSPDRVGEKLFF.

The chain combines TRBV7-6 with TRBJ1-5; 7 positions match TRBD1. This CDR3 contains 14 residues. J was trimmed by 4 bases and V by 5 bases; bases with no gene match: 5. CDR1 SGHVS and CDR2 FNYEAQ come from the germline V gene. The DNA of the CDR3 is TGTGCCAGCAGCGCGCGACAGGGTAATCAGCCCCAGCATTTT. Its protein product is CASSARQGNQPQHF.

The chain is built from TRBV2 and TRBJ1-1, with a possible D match to TRBD1 (6 bases). The length of the CDR3 is 14 residues. From germline, CDR1 is SNHLY and CDR2 FYNNEI. V shed 1 base and J shed 4 bases, with 10 bases lying between them. CDR3 loop: CASSEVGQITEAFF. The CDR3 DNA reads as TGTGCCAGCAGTGAAGTCGGACAGATCACTGAAGCTTTCTTT.

This chain joins TRBV27 and TRBJ1-5, with D maybe TRBD1 (6 bases). This CDR3 has 15 residues. Trimming left V 8 bases short and J 7 bases short, with 21 bases between. Germline loops: CDR1 MNHEY, CDR2 SMNVEV (reference sequence). The DNA of the CDR3 is TGTGCCAGCCAGATCTACAGGGCCCCAGGCCAGCCCCAGCATTTT. This gives the protein CASQIYRAPGQPQHF.

The gene calls are TRBV11-2 and TRBJ2-5; tentatively, D is TRBD1 (5 bases). The assigned J gene may be wrong: the sequence end matches TRBJ2-7 better. Germline assignment: CDR1 SGHAT and CDR2 FQNNGV. The CDR3 consists of 16 residues. The CDR3 DNA follows: TGTGCCAGCAGCTTAAGAGGTCGAGACAGTTTTTACGAGCAGTACTTC. It translates to CASSLRGRDSFYEQYF.

The rearrangement uses TRBV5-1 and TRBJ2-2, with a weak D call TRBD1 (6 bases). The CDR3 is made up of 15 amino acids. V gave up 2 bases and J gave up 1 base, with 9 bases separating them. Germline V lookup: CDR1 SGHRS, CDR2 YFSETQ. In DNA form, the CDR3 reads TGCGCCAGCAGCTTCCGGACAGAGAACACCGGGGAGCTGTTTTTT. It yields the protein CASSFRTENTGELFF.

The chain couples TRBV27 to TRBJ1-2; D uncertain. The V gene's germline CDR1 is MNHEY and CDR2 SMNVEV (reference sequence). The CDR3 runs 15 residues. V dropped 2 bases and J dropped 2 bases, with 12 bases sitting between them. CDR3 sequence reads: CASSLVPRRNYGYTF. DNA of the CDR3: TGTGCCAGCAGTTTAGTTCCTCGGCGGAACTATGGCTACACCTTC.

The CDR3 is CASSLQRQGGARGELFF. As DNA, the CDR3 is TGTGCCAGCAGCTTACAGAGACAGGGAGGGGCCCGCGGGGAGCTGTTTTTT. The rearrangement links TRBV7-2 to TRBJ2-2, with D perhaps being TRBD1 or TRBD2 (7 bases each). The V gene's germline CDR1 is SGHTA and CDR2 FQGNSA. The germline V and J ends were trimmed by 2 bases and 7 bases, with 20 bases remaining between them. The CDR3 spans 17 residues.

The V call is TRBV4-1, the J call TRBJ1-5; perhaps TRBD1 as D (5 bases). The germline V gene encodes CDR1 MGHRA and CDR2 YSYEKL. V was clipped by 3 bases and J by 3 bases, with 12 bases between them. The CDR3 sequence is 15 residues long. CDR3 DNA: TGCGCCAGCAGCCACTCAGGCAGGGACAATCAGCCCCAGCATTTT. Protein product: CASSHSGRDNQPQHF.

V gene TRBV6-1 combines with J gene TRBJ1-3, with 11 bases that match TRBD1. Germline trimming cut 10 bases from V and 4 bases from J; bases unmatched to any gene: 9. This CDR3 is 15 amino acids long. Germline CDR1 reads MNHNS; CDR2 reads SASEGT. The CDR3 here is CATTGQGVIGNTIYF. The CDR3 DNA is TGTGCCACCACGGGACAGGGGGTTATCGGAAACACCATATATTTT.

The gene calls are TRBV6-6 and TRBJ1-5; weak D call: TRBD1 (5 bases). V gave up 6 bases and J gave up 4 bases, with 19 bases separating them. There are 16 residues in the CDR3. Germline V CDR1 and CDR2: MNHNY, SVGAGI (reference sequence). The DNA of the CDR3 is TGTGCCAGCAGCCCCCCGCCAGGGAATAATAATCAGCCCCAGCATTTT. It translates to CASSPPPGNNNQPQHF.

This chain uses TRBV6-5 with TRBJ2-1; TRBD2 matches at 15 bases. The CDR3 totals 16 residues. The V segment lost 2 bases and the J segment 6 bases; nucleotides outside the gene matches: 2. Germline V gene data show CDR1 as MNHEY and CDR2 as SVGAGI. In DNA, the CDR3 is TGTGCCAGCAGTTACCCGGGACTAGCGGGGGGCAATGAGCAGTTCTTC. Protein sequence: CASSYPGLAGGNEQFF.